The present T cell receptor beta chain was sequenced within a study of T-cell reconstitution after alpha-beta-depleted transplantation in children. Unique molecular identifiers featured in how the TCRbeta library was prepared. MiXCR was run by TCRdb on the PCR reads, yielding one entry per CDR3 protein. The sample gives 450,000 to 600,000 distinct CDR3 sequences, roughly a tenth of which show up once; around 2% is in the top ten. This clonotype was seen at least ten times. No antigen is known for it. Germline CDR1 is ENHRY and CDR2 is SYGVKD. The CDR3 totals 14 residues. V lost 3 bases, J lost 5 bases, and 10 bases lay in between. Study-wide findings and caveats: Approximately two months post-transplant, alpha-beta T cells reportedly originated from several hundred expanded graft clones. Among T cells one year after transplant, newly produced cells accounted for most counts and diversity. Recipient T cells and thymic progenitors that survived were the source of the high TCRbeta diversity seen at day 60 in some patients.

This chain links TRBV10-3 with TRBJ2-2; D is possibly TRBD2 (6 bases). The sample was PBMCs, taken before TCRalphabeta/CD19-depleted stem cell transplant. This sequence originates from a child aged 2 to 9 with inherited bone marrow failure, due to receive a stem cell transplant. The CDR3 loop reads CAISDPRGTGELFF. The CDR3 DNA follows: TGTGCCATCAGTGACCCCCGGGGGACCGGGGAGCTGTTTTTT.